Below, 2 T cell receptor beta chains from the same sample are listed, as sequenced in a study of blood T cell repertoires in COVID-19 (dated by TCRdb to the early 2020s). Libraries were made using the immunoSEQ multiplex PCR assay. The immuneACCESS repertoire file appears here via TCRdb, limited to in-frame rearrangements. These files lack a portion of the clones; in checked studies, under half of the deficit traces to unresolved V genes, and the cause of the others is not known. Present in this sample are tens of thousands of clones, around 80% of which were seen just once. About a fifth of the sample lies in the top ten. Specimen: peripheral blood. The receptors originated from a human donor in a cohort sampled during active COVID-19.

The CDR3, as DNA: TGTGCCAGCAGCCTGGGACAGGGGTGGGATTCACCCCTCCACTTT. Protein sequence: CASSLGQGWDSPLHF. The chain carries TRBV6-4 and TRBJ1-6; the match to TRBD1 covers 10 bases. V dropped 6 bases and J dropped 8; count of bases not matched to a gene: 7. The CDR3 is 15 amino acids. Germline loops: CDR1 MRHNA, CDR2 SNTAGT.

This rearrangement joins TRBV9 to TRBJ2-5, with D perhaps TRBD2 (5 bases). Germline V gene lookup returns CDR1 SGDLS and CDR2 YYNGEE. V lost 0 bases to trimming and J lost 5 bases, with 14 bases between them. This CDR3 is 15 amino acids long. This chain's CDR3 is CASSVGGHAKETQYF. The CDR3, as DNA: TGTGCCAGCAGCGTAGGAGGGCATGCAAAGGAGACCCAGTACTTC.